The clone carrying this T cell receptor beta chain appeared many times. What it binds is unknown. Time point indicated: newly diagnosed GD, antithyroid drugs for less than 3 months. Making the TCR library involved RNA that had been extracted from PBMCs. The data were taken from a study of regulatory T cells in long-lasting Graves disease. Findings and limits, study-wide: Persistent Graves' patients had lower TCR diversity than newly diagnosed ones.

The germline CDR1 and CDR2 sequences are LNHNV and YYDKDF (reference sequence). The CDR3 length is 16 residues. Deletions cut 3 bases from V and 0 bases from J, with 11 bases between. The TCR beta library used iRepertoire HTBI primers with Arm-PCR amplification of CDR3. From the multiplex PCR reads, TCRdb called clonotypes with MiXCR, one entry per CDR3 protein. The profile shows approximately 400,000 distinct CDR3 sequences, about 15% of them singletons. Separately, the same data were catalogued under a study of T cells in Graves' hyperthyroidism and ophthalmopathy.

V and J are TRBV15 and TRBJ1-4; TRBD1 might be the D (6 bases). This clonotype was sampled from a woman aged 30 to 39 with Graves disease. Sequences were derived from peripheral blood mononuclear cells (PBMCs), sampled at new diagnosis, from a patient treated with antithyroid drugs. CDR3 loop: CATSRKSGATNEKLFF. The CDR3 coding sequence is TGTGCCACCAGCAGGAAGTCAGGGGCAACTAATGAAAAACTGTTTTTT.